The next 23 T cell receptor beta chains were all read from a single sample in a study of cytomegalovirus exposure and HLA in healthy donors. The PCR employed 60 Vbeta primers together with 13 Jbeta primers. The data were produced by immunoSEQ multiplex PCR, yet TCRdb's version contains in-frame clones alone and is incomplete. The sample has 60,000 to 75,000 clones, over 75% seen once. Input material: PBMCs. The receptors shown here come from a female donor in good health and CMV-seronegative.

The chain couples TRBV5-6 to TRBJ2-7, with 7 bases lining up with TRBD2. The length of the CDR3 is 15 residues. V was clipped by 0 bases and J by 1 base; unmatched bases: 4. CDR1 and CDR2 from the germline V gene are SGHDT and YYEEEE. DNA of the CDR3: TGTGCCAGCAGCTTGGAAGTAGCGGGTTCCTACGAGCAGTACTTC. It is translated as CASSLEVAGSYEQYF.

The rearrangement uses TRBV6-1 and TRBJ1-1; possibly TRBD1 for D (5 bases). Germline V gene lookup returns CDR1 MNHNS and CDR2 SASEGT. Deletions cut 9 bases from V and 0 bases from J, with 14 bases between. This CDR3 spans 14 amino acids. The CDR3 protein is CASLTDTLNTEAFF. The CDR3 DNA follows: TGTGCCAGTCTGACAGATACTTTGAACACTGAAGCTTTCTTT.

The chain has TRBV7-2 and TRBJ2-5; 8 nucleotides agree with TRBD2. The CDR3 runs 16 residues. Germline CDR1 SGHTA, CDR2 FQGNSA. V shed 5 bases and J 1 base; nucleotides not matched to a gene: 9. The CDR3 sequence: CASSQGAGGSQETQYF. CDR3 bases: TGTGCCAGCAGCCAAGGCGCGGGGGGTAGCCAAGAGACCCAGTACTTC.

The chain has TRBV18 and TRBJ2-7, with 8 positions matching TRBD1. Germline CDR1 reads KGHSH; CDR2 reads LQKENI. The ends lost 0 bases at V and 0 bases at J; junction bases unmatched: 1. The CDR3 runs to 15 residues. CDR3 nucleotides: TGTGCCAGCTCACCACCTGACAGGGGCTCCTACGAGCAGTACTTC. Translating gives CASSPPDRGSYEQYF.

The chain is built from TRBV9 and TRBJ2-2, with D unresolved. CDR1 is SGDLS, CDR2 YYNGEE, per germline. The CDR3 length is 13 residues. The V gene lost 9 bases and the J gene lost 0 bases, with 9 bases spanning the gap. The CDR3 region is CATSFSNTGELFF. Written as DNA, the CDR3 is TGTGCCACCTCGTTTTCGAACACCGGGGAGCTGTTTTTT.

The chain has TRBV19 and TRBJ2-1, with D tentatively TRBD1 (5 bases). Trimming shortened V by 5 bases and J by 1 base, and 12 bases separated the two germline ends. The CDR3 has 15 residues. The germline V gene has CDR1 LNHDA and CDR2 SQIVND (reference sequence). Written as DNA, the CDR3 is TGTGCCAGTAGTCCCACCCAGGGTTCCTACAATGAGCAGTTCTTC. Amino acids: CASSPTQGSYNEQFF.

The rearrangement joins TRBV11-3 to TRBJ2-7; tentative D call: TRBD1 (6 bases). CDR3 length equals 14 residues. With 5 bases removed from V and 3 bases from J, the gap between germline ends came to 14 bases. Germline CDR1 SGHNT, CDR2 YENEEA. The DNA of the CDR3 is TGTGCCAGCAGCCCCCACAGGGCGAACTACGAGCAGTACTTC. Translated, it gives CASSPHRANYEQYF. The full variable domain, rest sourced from reference TRBV11-3 and TRBJ2-7, is EAGVVQSPRYKIIEKKQPVAFWCNPISGHNTLYWYLQNLGQGPELLIRYENEEAVDDSQLPKDRFSAERLKGVDSTLKIQPAELGDSAVYLCASSPHRANYEQYFGPGTRLTVT.

There are a few counts of this clone. The germline gene is not matched at one end of the junction; a read error may be the cause. This CDR3 is CASSLTGAGSGANGLTF. Here the CDR3 DNA reads TGTGCCAGCAGCCTGACAGGGGCGGGGTCTGGGGCCAACGGCCTGACTTTC. The chain couples TRBV7-3 to TRBJ2-6; 8 nucleotides agree with TRBD1. Germline V lookup: CDR1 SGHTA, CDR2 FQGTGA. The CDR3 consists of 17 residues.

This clone showed up just once. V and J are TRBV5-1 and TRBJ2-1; no definite D call. Trimming took 0 bases from V and 4 from J, leaving 8 bases between them. Germline V gene sequence: CDR1 SGHRS, CDR2 YFSETQ. CDR3 size: 14 residues. The CDR3 is CASSLEPQYNEQFF. For the CDR3, the DNA is TGCGCCAGCAGCTTGGAACCTCAGTACAATGAGCAGTTCTTC. Complete variable domain (other parts from reference TRBV5-1 and TRBJ2-1): KAGVTQTPRYLIKTRGQQVTLSCSPISGHRSVSWYQQTPGQGLQFLFEYFSETQRNKGNFPGRFSGRQFSNSRSEMNVSTLELGDSALYLCASSLEPQYNEQFFGPGTRLTVL.

The genes are TRBV28 and TRBJ1-4, with 9 bases that match TRBD1. Per the germline V gene, CDR1 is MDHEN and CDR2 is SYDVKM. The length of the CDR3 is 16 residues. With 1 base clipped from V and 6 bases from J, the junction kept 6 bases outside the gene matches. Here the CDR3 reads CASSLLGQGSDEKLFF. The CDR3, as DNA: TGTGCCAGCAGTTTATTGGGACAGGGCTCAGATGAAAAACTGTTTTTT.

The sample holds one count of this clone. This chain joins TRBV27 and TRBJ2-5, with 7 nucleotides matching TRBD2. Germline V gives CDR1 MNHEY, CDR2 SMNVEV (reference sequence). The CDR3 runs 15 residues. V lost 3 bases, J lost 1 base, and 5 bases stayed unmatched. The CDR3 bases are TGTGCCAGCAGTTTTTTGGCTAGCGGCCAAGAGACCCAGTACTTC. It specifies CASSFLASGQETQYF.

V and J are TRBV15 and TRBJ2-1; 11 bases are shared with TRBD2. CDR1 LNHNV and CDR2 YYDKDF come from the germline V gene (reference sequence). The CDR3 runs to 16 residues. Germline trimming cut 0 bases from V and 4 bases from J; bases unmatched to any gene: 2. CDR3 protein: CATSRDLAGGYNEQFF. The CDR3 DNA is TGTGCCACCAGCAGAGATCTAGCGGGAGGATACAATGAGCAGTTCTTC.

Regarding this clone: The same CDR3 also results from other DNA sequences found in this sample. The chain employs TRBV27 and TRBJ2-5, with a weak D call TRBD1 (6 bases). Matching the DNA end better, TRBJ2-7 makes the J call doubtful. The CDR3 loop spans 13 amino acids. CDR1 and CDR2 (germline): MNHEY, SMNVEV (reference sequence). The CDR3, as DNA: TGTGCCAGCAGTTTATCCGCAGGGGTCGAGCAGTACTTC. Protein product: CASSLSAGVEQYF.

V and J are TRBV7-9 and TRBJ2-5; 9 bases are shared with TRBD2. The CDR3 consists of 17 residues. Germline V lookup: CDR1 SEHNR, CDR2 FQNEAQ (reference sequence). V was clipped by 5 bases and J by 2 bases; unmatched bases: 12. CDR3 region: CASSPGLAGIQQETQYF. The CDR3, as DNA: TGTGCCAGCAGCCCAGGGCTAGCGGGAATACAACAAGAGACCCAGTACTTC.

The chain combines TRBV5-5 with TRBJ2-7; 10 nucleotides align to TRBD1. The CDR3 length is 17 residues. J gave up 0 bases and V 0 bases, and 6 bases lay outside the gene matches. Germline CDR1 reads SGHKS; CDR2 reads YYEKEE (reference sequence). This CDR3 is CASSLGGQGTFSYEQYF. For the CDR3, the DNA is TGTGCCAGCAGCTTGGGGGGACAGGGGACCTTCTCCTACGAGCAGTACTTC.

The chain joins TRBV7-6 to TRBJ2-2, with 12 nucleotides matching TRBD2. CDR3 length: 15 residues. After removal of 4 bases from V and 6 bases from J, the junction contained 3 bases not matched to a gene. CDR1 is SGHVS, CDR2 FNYEAQ, per germline. CDR3 protein: CASSSLAGGAGELFF. The CDR3, as DNA: TGTGCCAGCAGCTCGCTAGCGGGGGGGGCCGGGGAGCTGTTTTTT.

This chain joins TRBV6-1 and TRBJ2-3; TRBD1 agrees at 8 bases. The CDR3 spans 14 residues. V shed 8 bases and J 2 bases; nucleotides not matched to a gene: 6. Looked up from germline, CDR1 is MNHNS and CDR2 is SASEGT. The CDR3 region is CASLQGAPTDTQYF. CDR3 nucleotide sequence: TGTGCCAGCCTCCAGGGGGCGCCCACAGATACGCAGTATTTT.

The chain employs TRBV6-5 and TRBJ1-3; weak D call: TRBD1 (5 bases). CDR1 and CDR2 from the germline V gene are MNHEY and SVGAGI. The CDR3 loop spans 16 amino acids. The V gene lost 0 bases and the J gene lost 4 bases, with 13 bases spanning the gap. This chain's CDR3 is CASSYSGAGRGNTIYF. The CDR3 DNA reads as TGTGCCAGCAGTTACTCAGGAGCGGGGCGGGGAAACACCATATATTTT.

With regard to this clone: The sample has other DNA sequences that encode this CDR3 too. J is TRBJ1-6 and V is TRBV7-3; a possible D gene is TRBD1 (5 bases). Germline values: CDR1 SGHTA, CDR2 FQGTGA. V dropped 2 bases and J dropped 0 bases, with 20 bases sitting between them. The CDR3 is made up of 20 amino acids. The chain's CDR3 is CASSLQGPDNPGSYNSPLHF. In nucleotides, the CDR3 is TGTGCCAGCAGCTTACAGGGCCCCGACAATCCCGGCTCCTATAATTCACCCCTCCACTTT.

The gene calls are TRBV7-8 and TRBJ2-3, with D possibly being TRBD1 (6 bases). The CDR3 sequence is 13 residues long. V lost 7 bases to trimming and J lost 2 bases, with 10 bases between them. Germline values: CDR1 SGHVS, CDR2 FQNEAQ. The CDR3 region is CASMDRTTDTQYF. CDR3 bases: TGTGCCAGCATGGACAGAACCACAGATACGCAGTATTTT.

This clone has just one count. This chain connects TRBV12-5 to TRBJ2-5; D possibly corresponds to TRBD1 (6 bases). Trimming removed 5 bases at V and 0 bases at J, with 13 bases between. Germline CDR1 LGHNT, CDR2 FRNRAP. CDR3 size: 15 residues. In DNA form, the CDR3 reads TGTGCTAGTGGTCCCGACAGGTCGTACCAAGAGACCCAGTACTTC. Protein: CASGPDRSYQETQYF.

This chain uses TRBV30 with TRBJ2-7, with 9 nucleotides matching TRBD2. Trimming took 3 bases from V and 3 from J; bases not matched to a gene: 9. There are 15 residues in the CDR3. Germline V lookup: CDR1 GTSNPN, CDR2 SVGIG (reference sequence). The CDR3 spells CAWSIVAGASYEQYF. CDR3 DNA: TGTGCCTGGAGCATAGTAGCGGGAGCGAGCTACGAGCAGTACTTC.

The rearrangement links TRBV6-6 to TRBJ1-1; maybe TRBD1 (6 bases). Trimming pared 5 bases from V and 3 bases from J, leaving 10 bases between. In germline, CDR1 is MNHNY, CDR2 SVGAGI (reference sequence). The CDR3 is 13 amino acids. The CDR3 DNA sequence: TGTGCCAGCAGTGGACAGTACTACACTGAAGCTTTCTTT. It is translated as CASSGQYYTEAFF.